This TCR beta chain was obtained from a study of CD8+ T cells in alopecia areata. Study outcomes and limitations: Numerous expanded lesional clones remained in scalp and blood during tofacitinib. Among the top 100, expanded CD8+ clones were significantly decreased by tofacitinib, as was scalp clonality. Normal skin contains resident alphabeta T cells, and these are also sequenced in scalp samples.

Germline CDR1 reads MNHEY; CDR2 reads SMNVEV (reference sequence). There are 15 residues in the CDR3. V lost 1 base to trimming and J lost 0 bases, with 10 bases between them. The authors extracted RNA and reverse transcribed it into cDNA as the sequencing template. Some clones are missing from TCRdb's copy, which holds only in-frame ones; the method was immunoSEQ multiplex PCR. The sample comprises about 140,000 clones, 70% to 90% of which are singletons, and roughly 13% rests with the top ten. This clone was counted only a few times. Its antigen is still unknown. Treatment: oral pan-JAK inhibitor, 5-10 mg twice daily. The study team obtained lesional scalp punch biopsies and peripheral blood from alopecia areata patients.

This receptor was obtained from a human donor with alopecia areata. The chain carries TRBV27 and TRBJ2-7; D remains unclear. The sample consisted of CD8+ T cells sorted from blood, taken at week 4, from a patient treated with tofacitinib. CDR3 DNA sequence: TGTGCCAGCAGTTTATATGCAGCAAGCTCCTACGAGCAGTACTTC. As protein: CASSLYAASSYEQYF.